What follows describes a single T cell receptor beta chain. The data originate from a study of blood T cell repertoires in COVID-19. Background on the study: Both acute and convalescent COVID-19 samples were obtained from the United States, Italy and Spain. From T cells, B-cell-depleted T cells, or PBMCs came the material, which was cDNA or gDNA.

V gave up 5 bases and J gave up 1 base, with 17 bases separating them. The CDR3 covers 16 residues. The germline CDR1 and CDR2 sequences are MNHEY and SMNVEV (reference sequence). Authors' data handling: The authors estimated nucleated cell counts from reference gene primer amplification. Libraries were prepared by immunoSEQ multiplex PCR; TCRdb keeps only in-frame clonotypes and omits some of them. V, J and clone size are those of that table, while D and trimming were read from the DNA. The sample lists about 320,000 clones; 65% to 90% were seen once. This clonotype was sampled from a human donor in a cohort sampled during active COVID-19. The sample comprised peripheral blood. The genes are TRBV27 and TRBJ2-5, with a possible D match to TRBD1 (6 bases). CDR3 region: CASSRHTGTPQETQYF. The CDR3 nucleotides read TGTGCCAGCAGTAGACACACAGGGACCCCCCAAGAGACCCAGTACTTC.